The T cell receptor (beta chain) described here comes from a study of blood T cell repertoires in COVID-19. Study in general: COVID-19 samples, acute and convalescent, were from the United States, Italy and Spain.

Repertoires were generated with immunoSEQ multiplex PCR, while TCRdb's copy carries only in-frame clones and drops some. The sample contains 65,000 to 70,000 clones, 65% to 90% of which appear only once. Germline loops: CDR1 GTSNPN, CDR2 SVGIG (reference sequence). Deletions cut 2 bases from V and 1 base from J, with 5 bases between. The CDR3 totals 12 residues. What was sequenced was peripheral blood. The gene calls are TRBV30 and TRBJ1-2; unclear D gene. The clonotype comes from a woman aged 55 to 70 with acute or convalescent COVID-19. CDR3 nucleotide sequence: TGTGCCTGGAGTCAGCGTAACTATGGCTACACCTTC. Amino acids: CAWSQRNYGYTF.